This T cell receptor (beta chain) originates from a study of spatial heterogeneity in lung cancer (dated by TCRdb to the late 2010s). About the study as a whole: Beta-chain transcripts were consistently detected in greater numbers than alpha-chain transcripts, which likely reflected higher beta-chain transcript abundance. Both alpha and beta chains were TCR-sequenced in samples taken at surgery, namely 220 tumor regions, more than 62 matched nontumor lung samples and just over 55 PBMC samples. In the raw uncorrected reads, each unique combination of TCR and UMI appeared more than ten times on average. TCR repertoire features were related to nonsynonymous mutation counts determined by whole-exome sequencing of tumor tissue. In non-small cell lung cancer, the study made a quantitative comparison of TCR alpha and beta repertoires among multiple tumor regions, matched nontumor lung and blood.

The time point label here, explained by the study, means: sample taken at primary tumor resection. For TCR sequencing, whole RNA was extracted from tumor and nontumor lung tissue, or from cryopreserved PBMC samples, and no cell sorting was done. Samples were obtained from roughly 72 patients with early-stage, untreated non-small cell lung cancer from the lung TRACERx cohort. Only patients for whom sufficient RNA was available from at least two tumor regions were selected for TCR sequencing. A lung pathologist reviewed the tumor and adjacent nontumor lung specimens before the specimens were selected. Receptors were amplified or captured by 5' RACE. Sequencing instrument: NextSeq 500. In the TCR library protocol, a unique molecular identifier was attached to each TCR cDNA molecule so that PCR and sequencing errors could be corrected. Regarding the original processing steps: Decombinator tools were used for TCR identification, UMI-based error correction and CDR3 extraction. Expanded TCRs were defined as those above a frequency of 2 per 1,000, corresponding to the top 1% of the tumor frequency distribution. Renyi diversity was computed with the R vegan package after each repertoire had been subsampled 100 times to 5,000 TCRs. CDR3 similarity networks were constructed using string-kernel similarity of amino acid triplets, with links drawn between CDR3s whose pairwise similarity was above 0.82. The public reads were reprocessed in TCRdb via fastp at Q25 and MiXCR, keeping in-frame beta chains. CDR3 protein duplicates are merged, each entry listing the most common genes and DNA. TCRdb, not the authors, supplied the V and J calls. The sample profile shows over 6,500 distinct CDR3 sequences; nearly 4% of them were found once. The ten largest clones capture about 23% of the sample.

General findings and caveats noted by the study authors: Confirming at a functional level the hypothesis that regional TCRs recognize regional mutations was considered to require additional single-cell paired TCR alpha and beta sequencing.

This clonotype came up many times. The clone's antigen remains unknown. It has no much larger one-base neighbor in the sample; base qualities were not kept. Because the library targeted alpha chains, this beta chain is an off-target read whose size means little. The CDR3, cysteine through phenylalanine, is 13 amino acids long. The sequence is cut down to CDR3 DNA, 39 bases in frame from base 1. V sheds 6 bases and J sheds 0 bases, leaving 9 bases between their ends. The germline V gene supplies CDR1 MDHEN and CDR2 SYDVKM. The origin of this receptor is a female donor with early-stage non-small cell lung cancer. The V and J segments used are TRBV28 and TRBJ2-7; TRBD2 might be the D gene, on 6 matching bases. The source was normal lung tissue next to the tumor, collected at surgery. The nucleotide sequence reads TGTGCCAGCAGCCCCGGGAGCTCCTACGAGCAGTACTTC. This encodes CASSPGSSYEQYF.